What follows are 26 T cell receptor beta chains derived from one specimen sequenced in a study of Ad26.COV2.S vaccination and SARS-CoV-2 variants. The treatment was: around 19 received Ad26.COV2.S at low or high dose, single or two shots; roughly 5 received placebo; per-sample allocation not given. Samples analyzed were those drawn on day 63 after the first vaccine or placebo injection. Profiled with immunoSEQ multiplex PCR; TCRdb holds only in-frame clones, not every one. Here the sample spans around 450,000 clones, around 89% being singletons. The material sequenced was peripheral blood, taken in a trial of Ad26.COV2.S vaccine versus placebo. The receptors originated from a person aged 18-60 years who received the Ad26.COV2.S COVID-19 vaccine or a placebo.

The chain uses TRBV6-5 and TRBJ1-6; 10 bases map to TRBD1. The CDR3 is 15 residues long. In germline, CDR1 is MNHEY, CDR2 SVGAGI. V trimming: 6 bases; J trimming: 8 bases; junction bases outside the gene matches: 7. The CDR3 DNA sequence: TGTGCCAGCAGGGAGGGACAGGGGAGGGATTCACCCCTCCACTTT. This sequence encodes CASREGQGRDSPLHF.

The J gene is TRBJ2-1, the V gene TRBV6-2 or TRBV6-3; the D is unclear. Germline-derived CDR1 and CDR2 are MNHEY and SVGEGT. Between the trimmed V and J ends, which lost 3 bases and 8 bases, there was a span of 11 bases. CDR3 size: 13 residues. The CDR3 sequence: CASSYPRLYEQFF. Here the CDR3 DNA reads TGTGCCAGCAGTTATCCCCGCTTGTATGAGCAGTTCTTC.

The rearrangement links TRBV5-1 to TRBJ1-2; a possible D gene is TRBD1 (6 bases). Germline assignment: CDR1 SGHRS and CDR2 YFSETQ. V lost 3 bases, J lost 4 bases, and 13 bases lay in between. This CDR3 region has 14 residues. CDR3 DNA sequence: TGCGCCAGCAGCTCTGGGGGGCTCGGCTATGGCTACACCTTC. Translated: CASSSGGLGYGYTF.

This clone has just a few counts. V and J are TRBV5-1 and TRBJ2-2, with TRBD1 matching 10 bases. Germline CDR1 is SGHRS and CDR2 is YFSETQ. This CDR3 has 15 amino acids. Germline trimming cut 5 bases from V and 4 bases from J; bases unmatched to any gene: 5. The CDR3 spells CASRLGQGSTGELFF. DNA for the CDR3: TGCGCCAGCAGGCTGGGACAGGGGTCCACCGGGGAGCTGTTTTTT.

The J gene is TRBJ1-6, the V gene TRBV25-1; the D is unclear. The CDR3 contains 16 residues. Germline CDR1 and CDR2: MGHDK and SYGVNS. Trimming stripped 3 bases from V and 5 bases from J, with 14 bases between. CDR3 coding DNA: TGTGCCAGCAGTGATCCCCATCTACCTGATAATTCACCCCTCCACTTT. This translates into CASSDPHLPDNSPLHF.

The chain employs TRBV19 and TRBJ2-3; unclear D gene. Trimming stripped 2 bases from V and 2 bases from J, with 11 bases between. The CDR3 length is 15 residues. The germline V gene has CDR1 LNHDA and CDR2 SQIVND (reference sequence). The chain's CDR3 is CASSISSRFTDTQYF. DNA for the CDR3: TGTGCCAGTAGTATATCCAGCAGGTTCACAGATACGCAGTATTTT.

This clone was counted once. An end of the junction differs from the germline gene, which may be a read error. This chain uses TRBV14 with TRBJ2-1; D not certain. Germline values: CDR1 SGHDN, CDR2 FVKESK. CDR3 length equals 12 residues. The DNA of the CDR3 is TGTGCCAGCAGCCAAGGGGCTCCAATGACCCTCTTC. Protein sequence: CASSQGAPMTLF.

J is TRBJ1-6 and V is TRBV7-9; D not resolved. This CDR3 has 15 amino acids. Trimming stripped 10 bases from V and 9 bases from J, with 22 bases between. Germline CDR1 SEHNR, CDR2 FQNEAQ (reference sequence). The CDR3 loop reads CATGERTSEGSPLHF. The DNA for the CDR3 is TGTGCCACTGGAGAAAGGACCTCCGAGGGTTCACCCCTCCACTTT.

The rearrangement links TRBV10-3 to TRBJ2-3; possibly TRBD2 for D (6 bases). The germline V gene encodes CDR1 ENHRY and CDR2 SYGVKD. The CDR3 loop spans 14 amino acids. Deletions cut 11 bases from V and 0 bases from J, with 15 bases between. The CDR3 DNA follows: TGTGCCGCCTACGGGACTGGGAGCACAGATACGCAGTATTTT. It specifies CAAYGTGSTDTQYF.

The chain employs TRBV28 and TRBJ1-3, with unresolved D. CDR1 MDHEN and CDR2 SYDVKM come from the germline V gene. V was trimmed by 3 bases and J by 2 bases, leaving 11 bases between them. This CDR3 is 15 amino acids long. The CDR3: CASSLVGETGNTIYF. The CDR3 DNA reads TGTGCCAGCAGTTTGGTCGGGGAGACTGGAAACACCATATATTTT.

The chain uses TRBV7-2 and TRBJ2-7; 7 nucleotides line up with TRBD2. The CDR3 is made up of 15 amino acids. The germline V gene encodes CDR1 SGHTA and CDR2 FQGNSA. The trim removed 5 bases at V and 5 bases at J, leaving 12 bases unmatched. CDR3 residues: CASSPHWTSKDEQYF. Written as DNA, the CDR3 is TGTGCCAGCAGCCCACACTGGACTAGTAAGGACGAGCAGTACTTC.

This clone was recorded once. The CDR3 protein is CASSLNGNTEAFF. CDR3 bases: TGTGCCAGCAGCTTAAACGGGAACACTGAAGCTTTCTTT. The chain carries TRBV7-9 and TRBJ1-1; D unclear. Trimming removed 2 bases at V and 1 base at J, with 5 bases between. CDR3 length: 13 residues. Germline CDR1 is SEHNR and CDR2 is FQNEAQ (reference sequence). The whole variable domain, filled in from reference TRBV7-9 and TRBJ1-1, reads DTGVSQNPRHKITKRGQNVTFRCDPISEHNRLYWYRQTLGQGPEFLTYFQNEAQLEKSRLLSDRFSAERPKGSFSTLEIQRTEQGDSAMYLCASSLNGNTEAFFGQGTRLTVV.

The rearrangement uses TRBV10-3 and TRBJ2-3, with a possible D match to TRBD1 (6 bases). Per germline, CDR1 ENHRY and CDR2 SYGVKD. The ends were cut back, 2 bases at V and 4 bases at J, with 10 bases in the middle. The CDR3 is 14 residues long. The CDR3 spells CAISERGSADTQYF. Written as DNA, the CDR3 is TGTGCCATCAGTGAGAGGGGGAGTGCAGATACGCAGTATTTT.

The chain joins TRBV6-6 to TRBJ1-6; unclear D gene. CDR1 and CDR2 (germline): MNHNY, SVGAGI (reference sequence). The length of the CDR3 is 15 residues. The V end lost 6 bases, the J end lost 5 bases, and 14 bases lay between the germline ends. The CDR3 protein is CASSYGPINNSPLHF. DNA for the CDR3: TGTGCCAGCAGCTATGGGCCAATTAATAATTCACCCCTCCACTTT.

The chain joins TRBV5-4 to TRBJ2-3, with 13 bases identical to TRBD2. Germline V gene lookup returns CDR1 SGHNT and CDR2 YYREEE (reference sequence). V dropped 4 bases and J dropped 6; count of bases not matched to a gene: 5. This CDR3 region has 15 residues. The DNA of the CDR3 is TGTGCCAGCAGCCCAACTAGCGGGGGGGCTGATACGCAGTATTTT. This codes for CASSPTSGGADTQYF.

This sequence joins TRBV7-6 and TRBJ2-7; TRBD1 matches 7 bases. The J segment lost 5 bases and the V segment lost 5 bases, leaving 9 bases of the junction unmatched. CDR1 and CDR2 (germline): SGHVS, FNYEAQ. The CDR3 loop spans 14 amino acids. The CDR3 region is CASSARTGLNEQYF. The DNA of the CDR3 is TGTGCCAGCAGCGCAAGGACAGGTCTCAACGAGCAGTACTTC.

The genes are TRBV6-5 and TRBJ2-5; D might be TRBD2 (6 bases). Germline V gene sequence: CDR1 MNHEY, CDR2 SVGAGI. Trimming removed 4 bases at V and 7 bases at J, with 16 bases between. The length of the CDR3 is 14 residues. CDR3 in amino acids: CASSSGTPQMTQYF. The DNA of the CDR3 is TGTGCCAGCAGTTCCGGGACTCCCCAGATGACCCAGTACTTC.

This rearrangement joins TRBV6-2 or TRBV6-3 to TRBJ1-5; the match to TRBD1 covers 8 bases. CDR1 is MNHEY, CDR2 SVGEGT, per germline. This CDR3 has 16 amino acids. Trimming cost V 2 bases and J 1 base; bases outside gene matches: 4. As DNA, the CDR3 is TGTGCCAGCAGTTACGGGGGGACAGGAAGCAATCAGCCCCAGCATTTT. Its translation: CASSYGGTGSNQPQHF.

The chain carries TRBV6-5 and TRBJ1-5; D not resolved. Germline loops: CDR1 MNHEY, CDR2 SVGAGI. This CDR3 contains 14 residues. V was cut by 2 bases and J by 5 bases, with 10 bases left in between. CDR3 sequence: CASSYTARDQPQHF. CDR3 coding DNA: TGTGCCAGCAGTTACACAGCACGGGATCAGCCCCAGCATTTT.

The V and J genes are TRBV11-2 and TRBJ1-2; D ambiguous. Per germline, CDR1 SGHAT and CDR2 FQNNGV. This CDR3 comprises 13 residues. V was cut by 1 base and J by 3 bases, with 6 bases left in between. CDR3 DNA: TGTGCCAGCAGCTTAGGACAAGACTATGGCTACACCTTC. It specifies CASSLGQDYGYTF.

The genes are TRBV28 and TRBJ1-5, with D perhaps TRBD1 (6 bases). The CDR3 runs to 15 residues. Germline CDR1 reads MDHEN; CDR2 reads SYDVKM. Trimming removed 6 bases at V and 3 bases at J, with 15 bases between. The CDR3 here is CASSPPGGNNQPQHF. The DNA for the CDR3 is TGTGCCAGCAGCCCCCCCGGGGGCAACAATCAGCCCCAGCATTTT.

The chain employs TRBV27 and TRBJ2-4, with D possibly TRBD1 on 6 matching bases. Germline V gene lookup returns CDR1 MNHEY and CDR2 SMNVEV (reference sequence). The CDR3 spans 15 residues. The ends were cut back, 5 bases at V and 7 bases at J, with 18 bases in the middle. CDR3 sequence: CASSQLLQGSNIQYF. The CDR3 nucleotides read TGTGCCAGCAGTCAACTCTTACAGGGTTCCAACATTCAGTACTTC.

CDR3 residues: CAEEGVRTGELFF. The CDR3 bases are TGTGCCGAGGAGGGTGTAAGGACCGGGGAGCTGTTTTTT. V is TRBV7-8 and J is TRBJ2-2; a weak D match, TRBD2 (6 bases). Trimming took 11 bases from V and 5 from J, leaving 15 bases between them. In germline, CDR1 is SGHVS, CDR2 FQNEAQ. CDR3 length: 13 residues.

The genes are TRBV13 and TRBJ1-3; D not resolved. The CDR3 is made up of 14 amino acids. V lost 5 bases and J 2 bases, leaving 10 bases between the germline ends. In germline, CDR1 is PRHDT, CDR2 FYEKMQ (reference sequence). The CDR3 region has the DNA TGTGCCAGCAGCGCGGGGATGGCTGGAAACACCATATATTTT. This encodes CASSAGMAGNTIYF.

This clone was recorded a few times. This chain links TRBV6-2 or TRBV6-3 with TRBJ2-6; 7 nucleotides agree with TRBD1. Germline-derived CDR1 and CDR2 are MNHEY and SVGEGT. The CDR3 runs to 17 residues. With V trimmed by 5 bases and J by 1 base, 8 bases remained unmatched. The CDR3 is CASSQYPRGSGANVLTF. In DNA, the CDR3 is TGTGCCAGCAGTCAATATCCCAGGGGGTCTGGGGCCAACGTCCTGACTTTC.

V gene TRBV3-1 (or the pseudogene TRBV3-2) combines with J gene TRBJ2-7; the D call may be TRBD1 or TRBD2 (5 bases each). This CDR3 has 14 residues. CDR1 is LGHDT, CDR2 YNNKEL, per germline (reference sequence). V was clipped by 0 bases and J by 3 bases, with 9 bases between them. The CDR3 nucleotides are TGTGCCAGCAGCCAAGATGGGGGAAGCTACGAGCAGTACTTC. It specifies CASSQDGGSYEQYF.